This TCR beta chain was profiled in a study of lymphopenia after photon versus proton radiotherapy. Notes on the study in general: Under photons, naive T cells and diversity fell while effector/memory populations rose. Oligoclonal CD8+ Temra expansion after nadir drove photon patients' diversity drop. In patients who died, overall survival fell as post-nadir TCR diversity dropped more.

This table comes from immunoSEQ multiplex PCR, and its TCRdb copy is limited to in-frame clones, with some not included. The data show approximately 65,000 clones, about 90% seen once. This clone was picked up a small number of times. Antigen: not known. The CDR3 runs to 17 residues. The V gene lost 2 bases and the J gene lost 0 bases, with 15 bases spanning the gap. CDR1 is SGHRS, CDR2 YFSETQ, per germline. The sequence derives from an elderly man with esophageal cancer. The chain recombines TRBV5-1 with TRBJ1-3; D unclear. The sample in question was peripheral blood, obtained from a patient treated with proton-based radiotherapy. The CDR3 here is CASSLGFSTFSGNTIYF. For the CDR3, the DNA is TGCGCCAGCAGCTTAGGGTTCAGCACCTTCTCTGGAAACACCATATATTTT.